A selection of T cell receptor beta chains follows, all from one sample in a study of graft-versus-host responses after intestinal transplantation. Clones were sequenced by immunoSEQ multiplex PCR, and TCRdb holds only the in-frame ones, with some missing. The data show 43,000 or so clones, about 93% seen once. Sequencing used PBMCs, obtained around 790 days after a first intestinal transplant, on the day of a second. The receptors come from a human patient who received an intestinal transplant, so some T cells may come from the graft donor. CDR3s include the opening cysteine and the closing phenylalanine or tryptophan. Each record gives: V gene, D gene, J gene, clone size, CDR3 protein, CDR3 DNA. D genes are given only for firm matches. A row's size may be missing; if present it is once, few, many or a size class.

v_gene: TRBV19; d_gene: .; j_gene: TRBJ2-5; abundance: .; CDR3aa: CASSAGETQYF; CDR3nt: TGTGCCAGTAGTGCCGGAGAGACCCAGTACTTC
v_gene: TRBV19; d_gene: .; j_gene: TRBJ2-2; abundance: .; CDR3aa: CASSIGPSTGELFF; CDR3nt: TGTGCCAGTAGTATCGGGCCGAGCACCGGGGAGCTGTTTTTT
v_gene: TRBV5-1; d_gene: .; j_gene: TRBJ2-3; abundance: once; CDR3aa: CASSWSFLSTDTQYF; CDR3nt: TGCGCCAGCAGCTGGTCATTTTTGAGCACAGATACGCAGTATTTT
v_gene: TRBV7-9; d_gene: .; j_gene: TRBJ2-7; abundance: .; CDR3aa: CASSLLDAGVEQYF; CDR3nt: TGTGCCAGCAGCTTATTGGACGCGGGTGTCGAGCAGTACTTC
v_gene: TRBV9; d_gene: TRBD2; j_gene: TRBJ2-7; abundance: .; CDR3aa: CASSVTPSGRNDEQYF; CDR3nt: TGTGCCAGCAGCGTAACTCCTAGCGGGAGAAACGACGAGCAGTACTTC
v_gene: TRBV10-1; d_gene: TRBD2; j_gene: TRBJ2-1; abundance: .; CDR3aa: CASSESSSGRAGNEQFF; CDR3nt: TGCGCCAGCAGTGAGTCGTCTAGCGGGAGGGCCGGGAATGAGCAGTTCTTC
v_gene: TRBV23-1; d_gene: TRBD1; j_gene: TRBJ1-5; abundance: .; CDR3aa: CATGQGAWVVGQPQHF; CDR3nt: TGCGCCACTGGACAGGGGGCGTGGGTAGTAGGTCAGCCCCAGCATTTT
v_gene: TRBV9; d_gene: .; j_gene: TRBJ1-1; abundance: .; CDR3aa: CASSASPQATEAFF; CDR3nt: TGTGCCAGCAGCGCCTCACCCCAGGCCACTGAAGCTTTCTTT
v_gene: TRBV19; d_gene: .; j_gene: TRBJ2-3; abundance: once; CDR3aa: CASSIGQHTDTQYF; CDR3nt: TGTGCCAGTAGTATCGGGCAGCACACAGATACGCAGTATTTT
v_gene: TRBV7-9; d_gene: TRBD1; j_gene: TRBJ1-2; abundance: once; CDR3aa: CASSFSTGGYPF; CDR3nt: TGTGCCAGCAGCTTTTCGACAGGGGGCTATCCCTTC